Sequencing of this T cell receptor beta chain was carried out in a study of OX40 agonist ivuxolimab in advanced cancers. General notes on the study: Ivuxolimab, which targeted the costimulatory receptor OX40 (CD134), was an agonistic, fully human IgG2 monoclonal antibody. The paper describes the monotherapy dose-escalation part (N of about 54 patients) of the phase I trial of ivuxolimab. Three dose-escalation patients achieved partial responses, one with hepatocellular carcinoma and two with cutaneous melanoma. Of the roughly 52 dose-escalation patients, hepatocellular carcinoma was present in around 20, melanoma in approximately 15, renal cell carcinoma in 9 and head and neck cancer in 9. Intravenous ivuxolimab was administered to patients every 2 weeks at six dose levels: 0.01, 0.1, 0.3, 1.5, 3 and 10 mg/kg. In the dose-escalation cohort, around 80% of patients were male, and the mean age was around 65 years with a range of about 23 to 79. Patients were allowed to have had prior anti-PD-1, anti-PD-L1 or anti-CTLA-4 therapy, and roughly two fifths of the dose-escalation patients had been treated with checkpoint inhibitors. The purpose of peripheral TCRbeta sequencing was to test whether ivuxolimab changed TCR sequence diversity and led to clonal T-cell expansion.

Patients with a history of autoimmune disease or receiving systemic immunosuppression were excluded from the trial. Peripheral blood for TCR sequencing was drawn from every dose cohort at baseline, at cycle 4 day 1 and at cycle 7 day 1. Samples came from an open-label, multicenter, first-in-human phase I dose-escalation trial of ivuxolimab. Adults with locally advanced or metastatic melanoma, renal cell, hepatocellular, or head and neck squamous cell carcinoma were enrolled in the trial. Before TCR sequencing, CD4+ T cells and CD8+ T cells from peripheral blood were sorted into separate populations. The CDR1 and CDR2 encoded by the germline V gene (reference sequence) are PRHDT and FYEKMQ. V was cut back by 3 bases and J by 5 bases, leaving a gap of 7 bases between them. The cysteine opens and the phenylalanine closes a CDR3 of 13 amino acids. Just CDR3 DNA is preserved here, 39 bases in frame from base 1.

Genomic DNA was isolated from the sorted cells so that the TCRbeta CDR3 region could be sequenced. The immunoSEQ Assay was used for sequencing of TCRbeta CDR3 regions. Drawn from immuneACCESS, this table holds only the in-frame rearrangements with V and J called that TCRdb kept. Clones are partly lost; checked studies trace under half to an unresolved V gene and leave the rest unexplained. The sample records about 20,000 clones, nearly 80% of which are singletons. The ten largest clones take up about a sixth of the sample. For this clone: Its specific antigen is unknown. Base-call qualities are not available, and no considerably larger clone is one nucleotide away.

Here is what the overall study found, with its caveats: Low levels of normalized T-cell clonal expansion were also seen in some patients who did not respond. At doses from 0.1 to 3.0 mg/kg, clonal expansion was seen in both CD4+ and CD8+ blood T cells between baseline and week 6. Partial responders in the 0.1-3.0 mg/kg groups had among the lowest normalized peripheral clonal expansion, especially among CD8+ T cells. The antigen specificity of the clonally expanded peripheral T cells was not determined. After ivuxolimab, expanded clones were on average more numerous among CD8+ T cells than among CD4+ T cells.

The chain is encoded by TRBV13 joined to TRBJ2-2; no D gene is confidently identified. The source was CD4+ or CD8+ T cells sorted from blood, collected in a trial of the OX40 agonist ivuxolimab. The sequence came from an adult with an advanced solid tumor such as melanoma, head and neck, liver or kidney cancer. The nucleotide sequence is TGTGCCAGCAGCTTGGAGAGGACCGGGGAGCTGTTTTTT. Its translation reads: CASSLERTGELFF.